This TCR beta chain was identified in a study of blood T cell repertoires in COVID-19. Study-wide context: Italy, Spain and the United States were the sources of the convalescent and acute COVID-19 samples. T cells, B-cell-depleted T cells, or PBMCs supplied cDNA or gDNA.

Authors' processing steps: By means of reference gene primer amplification, nucleated cell counts were estimated. Measured with immunoSEQ multiplex PCR; TCRdb has only the in-frame clones, and not every one. V and J calls and clone size are those listed in that table; D and trimming were worked out from the DNA. Of approximately 140,000 clones listed, about three quarters are singletons. V lost 10 bases, J lost 5 bases, and 9 bases stayed unmatched. CDR3 length equals 13 residues. The sequenced material came from peripheral blood. The source is a man aged 50 to 59 with acute or convalescent COVID-19. V is TRBV12-3 or TRBV12-4 and J is TRBJ1-2, with 8 bases matching TRBD1. The CDR3 DNA reads TGTGCCAACCAGAGGACAGGGAGTTATGGCTACACCTTC. Its protein product is CANQRTGSYGYTF.